Shown below are 18 T cell receptor beta chains from a single sample sequenced in a study of blood T cell repertoires in COVID-19. Method: immunoSEQ multiplex PCR; TCRdb's copy keeps in-frame clones and lacks some. The repertoire holds 50,000 or so clones, with 70% to 90% as singletons. Material: peripheral blood. These receptors came from an elderly man with acute or convalescent COVID-19.

The CDR3 region has the DNA TGTGCCAGCAGTCGGGTCCGACAGGGGCACTACGAGCAGTACTTC. Translating it yields CASSRVRQGHYEQYF. This sequence joins TRBV5-6 and TRBJ2-7, with 8 positions matching TRBD1. The germline gives CDR1 SGHDT, CDR2 YYEEEE. The CDR3 extends over 15 amino acids. V dropped 5 bases and J dropped 3; count of bases not matched to a gene: 10.

This clone was seen a single time. The chain couples TRBV5-1 to TRBJ2-3, with 12 positions matching TRBD2. This CDR3 region has 15 residues. CDR1 is SGHRS, CDR2 YFSETQ, per germline. Trimming removed 4 bases from V and 8 bases from J; junction bases left unmatched: 8. The CDR3 region has the DNA TGCGCCAGCAGCCGGACTAGCGGGGAGTTCGCTACGCAGTATTTT. This codes for CASSRTSGEFATQYF.

The CDR3 sequence: CASSYGAGGLTDTQYF. As DNA, the CDR3 is TGTGCCAGCAGTTACGGGGCGGGGGGACTCACAGATACGCAGTATTTT. This sequence joins TRBV6-5 and TRBJ2-3, with 8 bases identical to TRBD2. Germline values: CDR1 MNHEY, CDR2 SVGAGI. This CDR3 is 16 amino acids long. The trim removed 2 bases at V and 2 bases at J, leaving 6 bases unmatched.

This chain joins TRBV3-1 (or the pseudogene TRBV3-2) and TRBJ2-2; 8 bases agree with TRBD1. Germline loops: CDR1 LGHDT, CDR2 YNNKEL (reference sequence). The CDR3 has 14 residues. Trimming at V came to 3 bases and at J to 6 bases, leaving 3 bases not matched to a gene. The CDR3 is CASSHRGRAGELFF. CDR3 coding DNA: TGTGCCAGCAGCCACAGGGGGCGCGCCGGGGAGCTGTTTTTT.

This chain links TRBV30 with TRBJ2-7; 9 bases align to TRBD1. CDR3 size: 12 residues. In germline, CDR1 is GTSNPN, CDR2 SVGIG (reference sequence). V lost 7 bases to trimming and J lost 1 base; unmatched junction nucleotides: 2. This CDR3 reads CASDRGSYEQYF. The DNA for the CDR3 is TGTGCCTCAGACAGGGGGTCCTACGAGCAGTACTTC.

The chain recombines TRBV19 with TRBJ2-3; tentatively, D is TRBD1 (5 bases). In germline, CDR1 is LNHDA, CDR2 SQIVND (reference sequence). The CDR3 spans 14 residues. Trimming removed 5 bases at V and 5 bases at J, with 14 bases between. CDR3 amino acids: CASSPQGRRDTQYF. CDR3 nucleotide sequence: TGTGCCAGTAGTCCTCAGGGCAGGAGAGATACGCAGTATTTT.

The gene calls are TRBV7-9 and TRBJ2-1; D might be TRBD2 (6 bases). Germline V gives CDR1 SEHNR, CDR2 FQNEAQ (reference sequence). The CDR3 has 17 residues. V was pared by 5 bases and J by 6 bases, with 23 bases between. CDR3 sequence (DNA): TGTGCCAGCAGCCACGGCTTGGGGCGGGGTGACTTCAATGAGCAGTTCTTC. Translating gives CASSHGLGRGDFNEQFF.

CDR3 sequence reads: CSVANKSGNTIYF. In DNA, the CDR3 is TGCAGCGTGGCAAACAAGTCTGGAAACACCATATATTTT. The chain couples TRBV29-1 to TRBJ1-3; D unclear. The CDR3 consists of 13 residues. Germline lookup yields CDR1 SQVTM and CDR2 ANQGSEA. V gave up 6 bases and J gave up 1 base, with 10 bases separating them.

The V and J genes are TRBV6-1 and TRBJ2-1; 9 bases fit TRBD2. This CDR3 has 15 amino acids. Unmatched junction bases numbered 3, after V lost 2 bases and J lost 4 bases. Germline CDR1 reads MNHNS; CDR2 reads SASEGT. CDR3 DNA sequence: TGTGCCAGCAGTGAAACGCTAGCGGGATACAATGAGCAGTTCTTC. As protein: CASSETLAGYNEQFF.

The chain has TRBV9 and TRBJ1-1; 10 bases match TRBD1. Per germline, CDR1 SGDLS and CDR2 YYNGEE. The CDR3 contains 15 residues. V was pared by 4 bases and J by 7 bases, with 10 bases of the junction left unmatched. For the CDR3, the DNA is TGTGCCAGCAGCCCTTTCGGGGACAGGGGTGGTGAAGCTTTCTTT. Protein product: CASSPFGDRGGEAFF.

V and J are TRBV19 and TRBJ2-5, with D perhaps matching TRBD2 (6 bases). The CDR3 extends over 13 amino acids. Germline V gives CDR1 LNHDA, CDR2 SQIVND (reference sequence). Trimming stripped 3 bases from V and 4 bases from J, with 9 bases between. The CDR3 DNA is TGTGCCAGTAGTATGAGGCGGGGAGAGACCCAGTACTTC. This translates into CASSMRRGETQYF.

The chain has TRBV5-1 and TRBJ2-5; D unclear. The CDR3 spans 11 residues. In germline, CDR1 is SGHRS, CDR2 YFSETQ. With 4 bases removed from V and 4 bases from J, the gap between germline ends came to 5 bases. CDR3 sequence reads: CASSPGETQYF. In DNA, the CDR3 is TGCGCCAGCAGCCCCGGAGAGACCCAGTACTTC.

This clone was observed once. The rearrangement joins TRBV9 to TRBJ1-2; weak D call: TRBD1 (6 bases). Germline-derived CDR1 and CDR2 are SGDLS and YYNGEE. V gave up 3 bases and J gave up 0 bases, with 12 bases separating them. The CDR3 totals 15 residues. The CDR3 DNA is TGTGCCAGCAGCGGTCCAGGGGCCCCTAACTATGGCTACACCTTC. Its protein product is CASSGPGAPNYGYTF.

This clone was detected a few times. The gene calls are TRBV11-3 and TRBJ1-1; D ambiguous. Trimming took 3 bases from V and 5 from J, leaving 10 bases between them. Germline V CDR1 and CDR2: SGHNT, YENEEA. The CDR3 is made up of 13 amino acids. The CDR3 coding sequence is TGTGCCAGCAGCTTTTACGGGGATACTGAAGCTTTCTTT. Translating gives CASSFYGDTEAFF.

The chain recombines TRBV7-6 with TRBJ1-2, with D possibly TRBD1 on 6 matching bases. The V end lost 6 bases, the J end lost 8 bases, and 10 bases lay between the germline ends. The CDR3 covers 11 residues. Per germline, CDR1 SGHVS and CDR2 FNYEAQ. The DNA of the CDR3 is TGTGCCAGCAGTATAGGGGGAGGCTACACCTTC. Encoded protein: CASSIGGGYTF.

The rearrangement links TRBV6-5 to TRBJ2-7; a possible D gene is TRBD1 (6 bases). From germline, CDR1 is MNHEY and CDR2 SVGAGI. The CDR3 is 13 residues long. Trimming took 6 bases from V and 0 from J, leaving 9 bases between them. CDR3 amino acids: CASSSGASYEQYF. In DNA form, the CDR3 reads TGTGCCAGCAGCTCAGGGGCCTCCTACGAGCAGTACTTC.

This chain connects TRBV10-3 to TRBJ2-7; D is unclear. CDR3 length: 12 amino acids. V gave up 11 bases and J gave up 5 bases, with 16 bases separating them. Germline V lookup: CDR1 ENHRY, CDR2 SYGVKD. The CDR3: CAVRQVFNEQYF. CDR3 nucleotides: TGTGCCGTTCGTCAGGTTTTCAACGAGCAGTACTTC.

This clone was counted once. V gene TRBV5-6 combines with J gene TRBJ1-1; 7 nucleotides agree with TRBD1. The germline V gene has CDR1 SGHDT and CDR2 YYEEEE. The V and J ends lost 2 bases and 0 bases, in that order; junction bases with no gene match: 10. The CDR3 consists of 17 residues. CDR3 residues: CASSFRGARGMNTEAFF. CDR3 bases: TGTGCCAGCAGCTTCCGCGGTGCCAGGGGGATGAACACTGAAGCTTTCTTT. The full variable domain, its missing parts supplied by reference TRBV5-6 and TRBJ1-1, is DAGVTQSPTHLIKTRGQQVTLRCSPKSGHDTVSWYQQALGQGPQFIFQYYEEEERQRGNFPDRFSGHQFPNYSSELNVNALLLGDSALYLCASSFRGARGMNTEAFFGQGTRLTVV.